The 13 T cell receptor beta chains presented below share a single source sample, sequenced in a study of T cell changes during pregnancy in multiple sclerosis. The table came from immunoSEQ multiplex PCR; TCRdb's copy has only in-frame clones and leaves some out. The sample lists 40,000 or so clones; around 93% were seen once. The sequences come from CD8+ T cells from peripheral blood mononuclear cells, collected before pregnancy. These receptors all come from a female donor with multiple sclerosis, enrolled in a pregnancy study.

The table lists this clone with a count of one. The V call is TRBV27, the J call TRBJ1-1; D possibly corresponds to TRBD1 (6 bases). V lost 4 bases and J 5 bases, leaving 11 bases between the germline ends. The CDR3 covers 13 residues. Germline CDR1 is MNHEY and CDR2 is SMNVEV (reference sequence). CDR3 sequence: CASSSTGRTEAFF. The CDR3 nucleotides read TGTGCCAGCAGTTCCACAGGGCGGACTGAAGCTTTCTTT.

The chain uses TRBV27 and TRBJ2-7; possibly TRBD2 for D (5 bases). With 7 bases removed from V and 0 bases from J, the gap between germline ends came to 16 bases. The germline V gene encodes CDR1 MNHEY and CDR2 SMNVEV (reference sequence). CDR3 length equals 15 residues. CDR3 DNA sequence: TGTGCCAGCATGAAGTTGCGGGTTACCTCCTACGAGCAGTACTTC. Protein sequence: CASMKLRVTSYEQYF.

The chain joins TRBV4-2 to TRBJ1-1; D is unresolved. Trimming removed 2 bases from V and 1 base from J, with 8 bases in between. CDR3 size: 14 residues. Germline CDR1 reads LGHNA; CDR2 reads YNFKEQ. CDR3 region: CASSQKAGNTEAFF. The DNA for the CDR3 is TGTGCCAGCAGCCAAAAAGCAGGGAACACTGAAGCTTTCTTT.

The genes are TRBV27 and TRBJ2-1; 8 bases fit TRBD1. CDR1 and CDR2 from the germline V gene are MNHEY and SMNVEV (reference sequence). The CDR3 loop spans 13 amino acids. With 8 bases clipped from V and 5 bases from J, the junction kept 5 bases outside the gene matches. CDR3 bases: TGTGCCAGCGGCCGACAGGGGAACAATGAGCAGTTCTTC. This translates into CASGRQGNNEQFF.

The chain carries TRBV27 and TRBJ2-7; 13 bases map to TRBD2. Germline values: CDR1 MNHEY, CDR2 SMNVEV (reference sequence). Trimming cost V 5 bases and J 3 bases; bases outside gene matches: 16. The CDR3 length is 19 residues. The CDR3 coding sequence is TGTGCCAGCAGTCGATACTATGGACTAGCGGGAGAGCGGGGCTACGAGCAGTACTTC. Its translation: CASSRYYGLAGERGYEQYF.

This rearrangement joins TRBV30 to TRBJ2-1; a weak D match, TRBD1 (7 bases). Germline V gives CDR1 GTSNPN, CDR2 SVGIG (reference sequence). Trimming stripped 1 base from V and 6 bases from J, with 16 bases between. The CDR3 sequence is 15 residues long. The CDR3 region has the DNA TGTGCCTGGAGTGACGGCAGGGGGGTCAGCAATGAGCAGTTCTTC. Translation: CAWSDGRGVSNEQFF. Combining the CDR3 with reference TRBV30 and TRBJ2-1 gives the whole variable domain SQTIHQWPATLVQPVGSPLSLECTVEGTSNPNLYWYRQAAGRGLQLLFYSVGIGQISSEVPQNLSASRPQDRQFILSSKKLLLSDSGFYLCAWSDGRGVSNEQFFGPGTRLTVL.

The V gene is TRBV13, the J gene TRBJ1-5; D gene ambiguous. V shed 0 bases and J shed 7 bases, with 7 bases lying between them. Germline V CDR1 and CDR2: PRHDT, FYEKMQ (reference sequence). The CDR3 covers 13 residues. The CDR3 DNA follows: TGTGCCAGCAGCTTAGGGGCCGGGCAGCCCCAGCATTTT. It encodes CASSLGAGQPQHF.

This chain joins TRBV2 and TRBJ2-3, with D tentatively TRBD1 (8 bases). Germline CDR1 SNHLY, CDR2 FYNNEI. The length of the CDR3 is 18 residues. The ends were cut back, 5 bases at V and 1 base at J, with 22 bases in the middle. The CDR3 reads CASSSGQGGLRGTDTQYF. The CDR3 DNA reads TGTGCCAGCAGTAGCGGACAGGGAGGGCTTAGGGGCACAGATACGCAGTATTTT.

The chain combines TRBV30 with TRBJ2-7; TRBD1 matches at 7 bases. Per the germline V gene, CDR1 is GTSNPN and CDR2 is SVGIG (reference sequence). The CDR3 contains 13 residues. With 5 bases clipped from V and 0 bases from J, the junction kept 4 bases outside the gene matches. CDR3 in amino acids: CAWAQGSSYEQYF. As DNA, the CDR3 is TGTGCCTGGGCACAGGGGAGCTCCTACGAGCAGTACTTC.

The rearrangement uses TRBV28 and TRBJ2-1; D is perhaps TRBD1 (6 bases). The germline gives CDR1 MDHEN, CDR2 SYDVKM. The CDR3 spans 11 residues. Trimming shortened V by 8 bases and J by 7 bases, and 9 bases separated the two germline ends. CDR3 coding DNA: TGTGCCAGCGATCAGGGGAATGAGCAGTTCTTC. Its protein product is CASDQGNEQFF.

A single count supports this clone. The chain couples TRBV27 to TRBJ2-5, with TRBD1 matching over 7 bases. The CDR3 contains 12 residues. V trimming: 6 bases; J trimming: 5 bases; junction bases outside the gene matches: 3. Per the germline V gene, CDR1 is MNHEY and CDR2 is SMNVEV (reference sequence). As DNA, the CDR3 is TGTGCCAGCAGAGGGGGACAGGAGACCCAGTACTTC. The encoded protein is CASRGGQETQYF.

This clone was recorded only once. CDR3 coding DNA: TGCAGCGTTGAGGACAGGGAGAGTGGCTACACCTTC. Its translation: CSVEDRESGYTF. The rearrangement uses TRBV29-1 and TRBJ1-2, with 8 bases matching TRBD1. The CDR3 length is 12 residues. With V trimmed by 3 bases and J by 7 bases, 4 bases remained unmatched. Per the germline V gene, CDR1 is SQVTM and CDR2 is ANQGSEA. Full variable domain (remainder filled in from reference TRBV29-1 and TRBJ1-2): SAVISQKPSRDICQRGTSLTIQCQVDSQVTMMFWYRQQPGQSLTLIATANQGSEATYESGFVIDKFPISRPNLTFSTLTVSNMSPEDSSIYLCSVEDRESGYTFGSGTRLTVV.

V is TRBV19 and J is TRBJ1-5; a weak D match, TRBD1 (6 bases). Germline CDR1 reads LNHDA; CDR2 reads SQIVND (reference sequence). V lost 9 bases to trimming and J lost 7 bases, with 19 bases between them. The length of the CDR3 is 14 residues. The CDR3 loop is CASKTGYRRQPQHF. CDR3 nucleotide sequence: TGTGCCAGCAAAACAGGGTACCGTAGGCAGCCCCAGCATTTT.